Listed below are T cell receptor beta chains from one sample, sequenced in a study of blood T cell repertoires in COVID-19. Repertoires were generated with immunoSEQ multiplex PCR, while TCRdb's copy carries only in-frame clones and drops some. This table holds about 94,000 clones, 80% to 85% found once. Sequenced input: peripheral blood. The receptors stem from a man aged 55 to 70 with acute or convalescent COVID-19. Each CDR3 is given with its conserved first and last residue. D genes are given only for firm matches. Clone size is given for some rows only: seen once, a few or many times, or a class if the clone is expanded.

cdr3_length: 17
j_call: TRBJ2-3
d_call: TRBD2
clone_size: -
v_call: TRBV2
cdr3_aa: CASRPGLAGGSTDTQYF
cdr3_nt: TGTGCCAGCAGACCGGGACTAGCGGGGGGGAGCACAGATACGCAGTATTTT

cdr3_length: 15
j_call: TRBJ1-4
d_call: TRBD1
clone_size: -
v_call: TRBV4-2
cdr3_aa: CASSQETGTNEKLFF
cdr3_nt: TGTGCCAGCAGCCAAGAGACAGGGACTAATGAAAAACTGTTTTTT

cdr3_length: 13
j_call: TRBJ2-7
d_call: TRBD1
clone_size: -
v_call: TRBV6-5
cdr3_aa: CASSLGQGYEQYF
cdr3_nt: TGTGCCAGCAGTTTAGGACAGGGTTACGAGCAGTACTTC

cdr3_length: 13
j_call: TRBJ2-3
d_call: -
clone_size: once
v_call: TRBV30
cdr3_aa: CAWNSQGTDTQYF
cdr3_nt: TGTGCCTGGAACTCACAGGGCACAGATACGCAGTATTTT

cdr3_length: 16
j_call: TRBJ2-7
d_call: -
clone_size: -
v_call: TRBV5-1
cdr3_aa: CASSSQFDSQYYEQYF
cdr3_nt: TGCGCCAGCAGCTCCCAATTCGACAGCCAATACTACGAGCAGTACTTC

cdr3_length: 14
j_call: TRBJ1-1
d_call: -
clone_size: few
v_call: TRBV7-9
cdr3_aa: CASSLRSDGQSAFF
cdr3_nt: TGTGCCAGCAGCTTAAGGTCTGACGGACAGTCGGCTTTCTTT

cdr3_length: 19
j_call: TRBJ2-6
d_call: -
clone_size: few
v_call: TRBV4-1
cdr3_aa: CASSQDLLGARSGANVLTF
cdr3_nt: TGCGCCAGCAGCCAAGATCTTTTGGGGGCACGCTCTGGGGCCAACGTCCTGACTTTC

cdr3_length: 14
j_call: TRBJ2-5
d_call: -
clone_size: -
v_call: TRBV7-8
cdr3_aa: CASSLVNFQETQYF
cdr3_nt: TGTGCCAGCAGCTTAGTAAACTTCCAAGAGACCCAGTACTTC

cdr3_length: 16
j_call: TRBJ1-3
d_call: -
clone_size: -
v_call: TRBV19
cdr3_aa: CASSIENVSSGNTIYF
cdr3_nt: TGTGCCAGTAGTATAGAAAACGTGAGCTCTGGAAACACCATATATTTT

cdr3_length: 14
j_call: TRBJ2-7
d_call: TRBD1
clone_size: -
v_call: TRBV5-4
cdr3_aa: CASSLLDRGNEQYF
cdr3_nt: TGTGCCAGCAGCTTATTGGACAGGGGGAACGAGCAGTACTTC

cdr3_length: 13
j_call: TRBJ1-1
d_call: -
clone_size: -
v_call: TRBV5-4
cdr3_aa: CASSLGASTEAFF
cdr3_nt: TGTGCCAGCAGCTTGGGGGCGAGCACTGAAGCTTTCTTT

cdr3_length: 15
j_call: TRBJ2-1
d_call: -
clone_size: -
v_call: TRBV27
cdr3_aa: CASSFPGASYNEQFF
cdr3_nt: TGTGCCAGCAGTTTCCCCGGTGCCTCCTACAATGAGCAGTTCTTC

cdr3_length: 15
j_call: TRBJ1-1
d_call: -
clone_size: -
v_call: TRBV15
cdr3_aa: CATSRDRVKNTEAFF
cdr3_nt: TGTGCCACCAGCAGAGATCGAGTCAAGAACACTGAAGCTTTCTTT

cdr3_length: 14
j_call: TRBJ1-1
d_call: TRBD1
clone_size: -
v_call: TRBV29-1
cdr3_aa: CSVDRGRMETEAFF
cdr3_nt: TGCAGCGTGGACAGGGGTCGAATGGAAACTGAAGCTTTCTTT

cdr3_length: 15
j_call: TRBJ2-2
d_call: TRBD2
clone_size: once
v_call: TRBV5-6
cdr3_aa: CASSLRGGSTGELFF
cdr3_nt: TGTGCCAGCAGCCTGCGGGGGGGCTCCACCGGGGAGCTGTTTTTT

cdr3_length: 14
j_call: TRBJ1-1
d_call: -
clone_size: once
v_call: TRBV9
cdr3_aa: CASSGSTGNTEAFF
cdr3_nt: TGTGCCAGCAGCGGATCAACAGGGAACACTGAAGCTTTCTTT

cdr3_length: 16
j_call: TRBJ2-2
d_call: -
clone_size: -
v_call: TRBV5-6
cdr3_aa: CASSLATGVITGELFF
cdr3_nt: TGTGCCAGCAGCTTGGCGACAGGCGTTATTACCGGGGAGCTGTTTTTT

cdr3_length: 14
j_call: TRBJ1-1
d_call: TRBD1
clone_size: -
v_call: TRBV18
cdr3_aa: CASSPETGGTEAFF
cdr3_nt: TGTGCCAGCTCACCCGAGACAGGGGGCACTGAAGCTTTCTTT

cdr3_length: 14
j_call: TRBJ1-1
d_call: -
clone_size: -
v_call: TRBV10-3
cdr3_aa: CAITRSGGLTEAFF
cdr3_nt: TGTGCCATCACCCGCAGCGGGGGGCTTACTGAAGCTTTCTTT

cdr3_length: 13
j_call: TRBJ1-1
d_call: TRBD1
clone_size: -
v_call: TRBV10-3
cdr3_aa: CAISGTGDTEAFF
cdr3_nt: TGTGCCATCAGTGGGACAGGGGATACTGAAGCTTTCTTT

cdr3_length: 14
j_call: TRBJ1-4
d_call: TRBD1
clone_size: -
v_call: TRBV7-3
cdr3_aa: CASSTRDSDEKLFF
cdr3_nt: TGTGCCAGCAGCACCCGGGACAGTGACGAAAAACTGTTTTTT

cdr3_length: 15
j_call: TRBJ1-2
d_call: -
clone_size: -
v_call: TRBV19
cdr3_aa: CASSIAPEANYGYTF
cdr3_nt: TGTGCCAGTAGTATAGCCCCAGAAGCTAACTATGGCTACACCTTC

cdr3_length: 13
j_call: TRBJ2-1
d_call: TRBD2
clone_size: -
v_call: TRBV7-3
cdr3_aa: CASSATGTSQRFF
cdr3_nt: TGTGCCAGCAGCGCAACCGGGACTAGTCAGCGGTTCTTC

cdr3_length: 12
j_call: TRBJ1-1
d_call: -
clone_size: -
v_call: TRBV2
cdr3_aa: CASSESGVKAFF
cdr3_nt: TGTGCCAGCAGTGAGTCAGGGGTGAAAGCTTTCTTT

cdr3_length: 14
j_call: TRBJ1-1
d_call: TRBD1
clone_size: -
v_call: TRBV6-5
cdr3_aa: CASAPGQGITEAFF
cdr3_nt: TGTGCCAGTGCTCCGGGACAGGGGATCACTGAAGCTTTCTTT

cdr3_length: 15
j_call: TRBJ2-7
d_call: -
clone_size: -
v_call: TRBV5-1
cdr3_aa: CASSSGPGQAGEQYF
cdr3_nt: TGCGCCAGCAGCTCGGGTCCCGGACAGGCGGGAGAGCAGTACTTC

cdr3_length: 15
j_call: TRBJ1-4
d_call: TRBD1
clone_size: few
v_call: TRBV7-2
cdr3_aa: CASSLKGQGTVKLFF
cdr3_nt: TGTGCCAGCAGCCTCAAGGGACAGGGTACTGTAAAACTGTTTTTT

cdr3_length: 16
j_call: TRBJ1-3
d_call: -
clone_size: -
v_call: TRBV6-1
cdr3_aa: CASSELPGSSGNTIYF
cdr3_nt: TGTGCCAGCAGTGAACTTCCGGGAAGCTCTGGAAACACCATATATTTT

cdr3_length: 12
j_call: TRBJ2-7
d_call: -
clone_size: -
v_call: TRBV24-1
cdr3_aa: CATSDSSYEQYF
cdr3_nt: TGTGCCACCAGTGATTCGTCCTACGAGCAGTACTTC

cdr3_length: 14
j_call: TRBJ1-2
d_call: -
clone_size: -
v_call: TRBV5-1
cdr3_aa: CASSPTGGNYGYTF
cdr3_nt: TGCGCCAGCAGCCCAACGGGGGGGAACTATGGCTACACCTTC

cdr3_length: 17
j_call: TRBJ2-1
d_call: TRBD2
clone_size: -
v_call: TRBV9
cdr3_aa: CASSVIPVGGSYNEQFF
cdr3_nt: TGTGCCAGCAGCGTAATTCCGGTGGGGGGGTCGTACAATGAGCAGTTCTTC

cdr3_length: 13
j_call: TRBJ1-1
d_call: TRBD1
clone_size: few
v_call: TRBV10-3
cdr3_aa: CAISVRDRVEAFF
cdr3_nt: TGTGCCATCAGTGTCCGGGACAGGGTTGAAGCTTTCTTT

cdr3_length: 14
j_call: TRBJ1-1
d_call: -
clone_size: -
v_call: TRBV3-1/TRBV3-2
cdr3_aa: CASSQQTGNTEAFF
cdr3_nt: TGTGCCAGCAGCCAACAAACAGGGAACACTGAAGCTTTCTTT

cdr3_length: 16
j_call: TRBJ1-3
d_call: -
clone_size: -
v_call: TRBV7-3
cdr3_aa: CASSPGRTSSGNTIYF
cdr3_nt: TGTGCCAGCAGCCCCGGACGGACAAGCTCTGGAAACACCATATATTTT

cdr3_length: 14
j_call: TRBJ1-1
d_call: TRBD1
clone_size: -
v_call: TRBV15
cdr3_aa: CATSSGQGNTEAFF
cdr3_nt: TGTGCCACCAGCAGTGGACAGGGAAACACTGAAGCTTTCTTT

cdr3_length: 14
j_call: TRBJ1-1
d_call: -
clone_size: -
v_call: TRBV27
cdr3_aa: CASSLVGAGTEAFF
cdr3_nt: TGTGCCAGCAGTTTAGTGGGGGCCGGAACTGAAGCTTTCTTT

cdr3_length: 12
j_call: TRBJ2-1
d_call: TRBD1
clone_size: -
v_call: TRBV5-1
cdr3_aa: CASRTGGNEQFF
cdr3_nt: TGCGCCAGCAGGACAGGGGGCAATGAGCAGTTCTTC